This T cell receptor beta chain was identified in a study of shared clonotypes between healthy human individuals. Across the study: A donor's plate count was three for CD4 naive and three for CD4 memory; CD8 naive had two and CD8 memory one.

The study, taken as a whole, reports: Measured sharing among donors was expected to vary with sequencing depth.

Germline V gene data show CDR1 as SGHDN and CDR2 as FVKESK. This CDR3 is built from 14 residues. Trimming cost V 0 bases and J 9 bases, with 13 bases left between them. Sequenced by immunoSEQ multiplex PCR; TCRdb stores in-frame clones only, minus some. The sample records about 1 million clones, approximately 70% being singletons. For this clone: Its antigen remains unidentified.

Sequences were obtained from memory CD4+ T cells sorted from blood. Subset meaning: CD45RA-negative fraction. The chain combines TRBV14 with TRBJ2-3; D may be TRBD1 (5 bases). This TCR came from a man aged 18 to 30 in good health. CDR3 coding DNA: TGTGCCAGCAGCCAAGAAGGTGGGGCGGAGACGCAGTATTTT. Translated: CASSQEGGAETQYF.